The source of this T cell receptor (beta chain) is a study of shared clonotypes between healthy human individuals. Study-wide background: A couple of women and three men aged 18 to 49 made up the donors. Per donor, CD8 memory used one plate, CD8 naive used two, CD4 memory used three and CD4 naive used three. Study outcomes and limitations: Blood was the only sampled material, and tissue repertoires likely differ. Sharing across four donors was highest in naive CD4 (roughly 5%) and lowest in memory CD8 (0.4%).

Naive-designated CD8 cells lacked CD45RO, were positively enriched for CCR7, and omitted terminally differentiated effector memory CD45RA+ cells. Germline assignment: CDR1 SGHDT and CDR2 YYEEEE. The V and J ends lost 0 bases and 7 bases respectively, with 7 bases between them. The CDR3 contains 13 residues. Profiling relied on immunoSEQ multiplex PCR, and the TCRdb table lists in-frame clones only, not all of them. The sample lists over 2,000,000 clones, over 85% seen once, with approximately 1.7% in the top ten. As regards this clone: The target antigen is unknown.

This receptor was obtained from a man aged 18-30 years in good health. Some clones in this sample may be carry-over from other donors' samples. V is TRBV5-6 and J is TRBJ2-2; D gene ambiguous. The sample was naive CD8+ T cells from PBMCs. The CDR3 DNA reads TGTGCCAGCAGCTTGGGATCAGGCGGGGAGCTGTTTTTT. Translating it yields CASSLGSGGELFF.